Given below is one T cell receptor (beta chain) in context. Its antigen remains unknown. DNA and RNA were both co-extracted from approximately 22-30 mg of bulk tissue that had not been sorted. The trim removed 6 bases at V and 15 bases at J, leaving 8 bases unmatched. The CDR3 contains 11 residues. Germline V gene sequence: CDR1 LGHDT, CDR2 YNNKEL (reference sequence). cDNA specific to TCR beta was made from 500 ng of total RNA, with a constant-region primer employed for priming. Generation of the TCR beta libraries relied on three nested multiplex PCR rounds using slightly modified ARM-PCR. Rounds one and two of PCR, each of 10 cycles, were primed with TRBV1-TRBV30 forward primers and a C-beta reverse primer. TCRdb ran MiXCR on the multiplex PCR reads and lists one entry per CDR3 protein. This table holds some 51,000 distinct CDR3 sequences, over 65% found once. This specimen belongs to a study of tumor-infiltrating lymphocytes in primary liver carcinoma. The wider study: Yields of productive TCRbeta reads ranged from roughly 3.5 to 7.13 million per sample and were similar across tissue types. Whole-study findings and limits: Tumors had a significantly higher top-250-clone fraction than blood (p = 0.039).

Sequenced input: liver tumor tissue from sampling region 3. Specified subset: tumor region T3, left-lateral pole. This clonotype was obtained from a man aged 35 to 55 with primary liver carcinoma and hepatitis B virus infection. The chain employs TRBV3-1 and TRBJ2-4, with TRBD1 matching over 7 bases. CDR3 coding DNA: TGTGCCAGCAGGCACAGGGGCGAGGTGTACTTC. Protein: CASRHRGEVYF.